What follows is one TCR beta chain and its context. The entry originates in a study of blood T cell repertoires in COVID-19. Whole-study context: Samples came from the United States, Italy and Spain, spanning acute and convalescent COVID-19. T cells, B-cell-depleted T cells, or PBMCs supplied cDNA or gDNA.

Ages ranged from about 18 to 100 years, with residence in more than 20 US areas. Clinical history reported by participants formed the basis on which cohorts were assigned. Only in-frame clones appear in the TCRdb table, and some are missing; sequencing was by immunoSEQ multiplex PCR. This sample carries approximately 250,000 clones, 84% of them seen once, and the ten largest clones take 4.1%. Sequenced input: PBMCs or T cells enriched from blood (not recorded which). This clonotype was sampled from a man under 40 with acute COVID-19.

CDR3 sequence reads: CATSAPITDTQYF. CDR3 DNA: TGTGCCACCAGTGCCCCTATCACGGATACGCAGTATTTT. This sequence joins TRBV24-1 and TRBJ2-3; D uncertain. The CDR3 is 13 amino acids. V was cut by 5 bases and J by 6 bases, with 11 bases left in between. The germline gives CDR1 KGHDR, CDR2 SFDVKD.